The 23 T cell receptor beta chains listed next were all sequenced from one sample in a study of blood T cell repertoires in COVID-19. The assay was immunoSEQ multiplex PCR, and TCRdb's table has in-frame clones only and misses some. The sample holds approximately 150,000 clones, around 84% seen once. The sequencing sample was made of peripheral blood. These TCRs come from a man between 65 and 85 years old with acute or convalescent COVID-19.

This clone was picked up many times. V gene TRBV19 combines with J gene TRBJ2-1; 10 nucleotides line up with TRBD1. Trimming took 4 bases from V and 3 from J; bases not matched to a gene: 6. The CDR3 spans 16 residues. Germline V gene lookup returns CDR1 LNHDA and CDR2 SQIVND (reference sequence). CDR3 in DNA: TGTGCCAGTAGTACAGGGGACAGGGGAAACTACAATGAGCAGTTCTTC. Its translation: CASSTGDRGNYNEQFF.

The rearrangement links TRBV7-2 to TRBJ2-7; possible D gene TRBD1, 6 bases. Germline-derived CDR1 and CDR2 are SGHTA and FQGNSA. The CDR3 contains 14 residues. V lost 4 bases and J lost 2, with 12 bases in between. CDR3 sequence: CASSSRTAPYEQYF. CDR3 nucleotide sequence: TGTGCCAGCAGCTCCCGGACAGCCCCCTACGAGCAGTACTTC.

CDR3 region: CASSIGQARETQYF. CDR3 nucleotide sequence: TGTGCCAGTAGTATTGGGCAGGCCCGAGAGACCCAGTACTTC. V usage is TRBV19 and J usage is TRBJ2-5; D not certain. CDR1 is LNHDA and CDR2 is SQIVND in the germline V gene (reference sequence). V was pared by 3 bases and J by 4 bases, with 12 bases between. The CDR3 loop spans 14 amino acids.

This clone was observed once. This chain connects TRBV6-4 to TRBJ2-2; D may be TRBD2 (6 bases). Germline V gene lookup returns CDR1 MRHNA and CDR2 SNTAGT. The CDR3 consists of 13 residues. The V end was cut by 6 bases, the J end by 4 bases, with 9 bases between. The CDR3 DNA sequence: TGTGCCAGCAGACAGACTAGCACCGGGGAGCTGTTTTTT. Encoded protein: CASRQTSTGELFF.

CDR3: CASSDREPPYEQYF. CDR3 nucleotide sequence: TGTGCCAGTAGTGACAGGGAGCCTCCCTACGAGCAGTACTTC. The chain combines TRBV19 with TRBJ2-7; 7 nucleotides match TRBD1. With 5 bases clipped from V and 2 bases from J, the junction kept 6 bases outside the gene matches. Germline V gene data show CDR1 as LNHDA and CDR2 as SQIVND (reference sequence). The CDR3 runs to 14 residues.

V and J are TRBV19 and TRBJ2-1; 11 bases fit TRBD2. Germline V gives CDR1 LNHDA, CDR2 SQIVND (reference sequence). The CDR3 consists of 16 residues. The ends lost 2 bases at V and 5 bases at J; junction bases unmatched: 5. The DNA for the CDR3 is TGTGCCAGTAGTATATCGGGGACTAGCGGCCACAATGAGCAGTTCTTC. Residues: CASSISGTSGHNEQFF.

The DNA of the CDR3 is TGTGCCAGCAGTTATGGCGGGGGCCCCTACAATGAGCAGTTCTTC. This gives the protein CASSYGGGPYNEQFF. The chain joins TRBV6-5 to TRBJ2-1; tentatively, D is TRBD2 (7 bases). Trimming took off 3 bases at V and 2 bases at J, with 11 bases between the two ends. Germline V lookup: CDR1 MNHEY, CDR2 SVGAGI. This CDR3 spans 15 amino acids.

V usage is TRBV28 and J usage is TRBJ1-1; D is uncertain. V lost 5 bases, J lost 0 bases, and 13 bases lay in between. The germline V gene encodes CDR1 MDHEN and CDR2 SYDVKM. This CDR3 is built from 15 residues. CDR3 sequence reads: CASSPMTGMNTEAFF. In nucleotides, the CDR3 is TGTGCCAGCAGTCCGATGACGGGGATGAACACTGAAGCTTTCTTT. Looking up the rest from reference TRBV28 and TRBJ1-1 gives the full variable domain: DVKVTQSSRYLVKRTGEKVFLECVQDMDHENMFWYRQDPGLGLRLIYFSYDVKMKEKGDIPEGYSVSREKKERFSLILESASTNQTSMYLCASSPMTGMNTEAFFGQGTRLTVV.

The gene calls are TRBV19 and TRBJ1-2; 9 bases fit TRBD1. Germline V lookup: CDR1 LNHDA, CDR2 SQIVND (reference sequence). J was trimmed by 8 bases and V by 6 bases; bases with no gene match: 19. The CDR3 totals 17 residues. The chain's CDR3 is CASSPIGIYGQGNGYTF. Here the CDR3 DNA reads TGTGCCAGTAGCCCGATAGGAATTTATGGACAGGGGAACGGCTACACCTTC.

This clone was seen only once. The chain recombines TRBV12-3 or TRBV12-4 with TRBJ1-2; D is undetermined. The CDR3 is 12 residues long. The V end was cut by 2 bases, the J end by 8 bases, with 9 bases between. The DNA for the CDR3 is TGTGCCAGCAGTTTACGGGAGGAGGGCTACACCTTC. Its protein is CASSLREEGYTF.

The chain has TRBV5-4 and TRBJ2-7; 7 bases align to TRBD1. Germline V gene sequence: CDR1 SGHNT, CDR2 YYREEE (reference sequence). The V and J ends lost 0 bases and 4 bases, in that order; junction bases with no gene match: 13. The CDR3 length is 17 residues. The CDR3 nucleotides read TGTGCCAGCAGCTTGGGAGGGGCTGGGCAGGGGGATTACGAGCAGTACTTC. The encoded protein is CASSLGGAGQGDYEQYF. Using reference TRBV5-4 and TRBJ2-7 for the parts outside the CDR3, the full variable domain is ETGVTQSPTHLIKTRGQQVTLRCSSQSGHNTVSWYQQALGQGPQFIFQYYREEENGRGNFPPRFSGLQFPNYSSELNVNALELDDSALYLCASSLGGAGQGDYEQYFGPGTRLTVT.

The V gene is TRBV6-5, the J gene TRBJ2-5; D remains ambiguous. From germline, CDR1 is MNHEY and CDR2 SVGAGI. The CDR3 length is 14 residues. Trimming stripped 6 bases from V and 0 bases from J, with 11 bases between. For the CDR3, the DNA is TGTGCCAGCAGCGTGACTTTGTACCAAGAGACCCAGTACTTC. Its protein product is CASSVTLYQETQYF.

This clone was observed once. This rearrangement joins TRBV19 to TRBJ2-7, with 7 bases aligning to TRBD1. Trimming took 1 base from V and 9 from J; bases not matched to a gene: 12. The CDR3 spans 15 residues. The germline CDR1 and CDR2 sequences are LNHDA and SQIVND (reference sequence). The CDR3 is CASSIGEGGAIVQYF. The DNA for the CDR3 is TGTGCCAGTAGTATAGGTGAAGGGGGCGCGATTGTGCAGTACTTC.

V usage is TRBV28 and J usage is TRBJ2-3; a possible D gene is TRBD1 (7 bases). Deletions cut 7 bases from V and 5 bases from J, with 25 bases between. The CDR3 consists of 17 residues. The germline V gene has CDR1 MDHEN and CDR2 SYDVKM. The CDR3 sequence: CASIGGPAGGILDTQYF. DNA of the CDR3: TGTGCCAGCATCGGGGGCCCAGCAGGGGGAATATTAGATACGCAGTATTTT.

V and J are TRBV5-1 and TRBJ2-7; 11 bases line up with TRBD1. Trimming at V came to 4 bases and at J to 3 bases, leaving 3 bases not matched to a gene. This CDR3 comprises 14 residues. CDR1 and CDR2 (germline): SGHRS, YFSETQ. The CDR3 DNA is TGCGCCAGCAGCGTCGGGACAGGGGGCTACGAGCAGTACTTC. This codes for CASSVGTGGYEQYF.

J is TRBJ2-1 and V is TRBV9; D is perhaps TRBD2 (6 bases). The CDR3 consists of 12 residues. The V end lost 4 bases, the J end lost 8 bases, and 10 bases lay between the germline ends. Germline CDR1 and CDR2: SGDLS and YYNGEE. The CDR3 DNA is TGTGCCAGCAGCCTTGGAGGGGATGAGCAGTTCTTC. This gives the protein CASSLGGDEQFF.

The V and J genes are TRBV27 and TRBJ2-6; D gene uncertain. The CDR3 covers 16 residues. Trimming took off 6 bases at V and 0 bases at J, with 12 bases between the two ends. CDR1 is MNHEY and CDR2 is SMNVEV in the germline V gene (reference sequence). CDR3 nucleotides: TGTGCCAGCAGCAAGGAAACGGGCTCTGGGGCCAACGTCCTGACTTTC. Translated, it gives CASSKETGSGANVLTF.

As regards this clone: The junction differs from germline at one of its ends, possibly a read error. This chain uses TRBV2 with TRBJ1-6, with 7 nucleotides matching TRBD1. The V gene's germline CDR1 is SNHLY and CDR2 FYNNEI. The CDR3 is 12 amino acids. DNA of the CDR3: TGTGCCAGCAGTGGGACAGGCCCCTGGCTGGCTTTT. Translated, it gives CASSGTGPWLAF.

This rearrangement joins TRBV5-6 to TRBJ1-1; D unclear. Germline V gives CDR1 SGHDT, CDR2 YYEEEE. The CDR3 has 13 amino acids. Trimming pared 4 bases from V and 1 base from J, leaving 8 bases between. Here the CDR3 DNA reads TGTGCCAGCAGCCACAGACCGAACACTGAAGCTTTCTTT. Translating it yields CASSHRPNTEAFF.

The table lists this clone with a few counts. V is TRBV3-1 (or the pseudogene TRBV3-2) and J is TRBJ1-2; perhaps TRBD1 as D (6 bases). The V end lost 1 base, the J end lost 2 bases, and 14 bases lay between the germline ends. Looked up from germline, CDR1 is LGHDT and CDR2 is YNNKEL (reference sequence). The CDR3 loop spans 16 amino acids. CDR3 region: CASSQAKQGWNYGYTF. CDR3 in DNA: TGTGCCAGCAGCCAAGCAAAGCAGGGGTGGAACTATGGCTACACCTTC.

The rearrangement joins TRBV9 to TRBJ2-5; 7 positions match TRBD2. Germline CDR1 SGDLS, CDR2 YYNGEE. V dropped 3 bases and J dropped 3; count of bases not matched to a gene: 8. This CDR3 region has 15 residues. Written as DNA, the CDR3 is TGTGCCAGCAGCGCTAGCGGAAACTCAAAAGAGACCCAGTACTTC. This sequence encodes CASSASGNSKETQYF.

The chain uses TRBV7-3 and TRBJ1-1; the D gene is possibly TRBD1 (5 bases). V lost 5 bases to trimming and J lost 1 base, with 11 bases between them. The germline V gene encodes CDR1 SGHTA and CDR2 FQGTGA. The CDR3 is 14 residues long. CDR3 coding DNA: TGTGCCAGCAGCGTTGGACAAGAGAACACTGAAGCTTTCTTT. It codes for CASSVGQENTEAFF. Full variable domain (missing parts from reference TRBV7-3 and TRBJ1-1): GAGVSQTPSNKVTEKGKYVELRCDPISGHTALYWYRQSLGQGPEFLIYFQGTGAADDSGLPNDRFFAVRPEGSVSTLKIQRTERGDSAVYLCASSVGQENTEAFFGQGTRLTVV.

The V and J genes are TRBV5-1 and TRBJ2-1; D is possibly TRBD1 (5 bases). Trimming shortened V by 0 bases and J by 9 bases, and 13 bases separated the two germline ends. The CDR3 loop spans 14 amino acids. The V gene's germline CDR1 is SGHRS and CDR2 YFSETQ. CDR3 in DNA: TGCGCCAGCAGCTTGGAAGGGGCCCATCTTGAGCAGTTCTTC. Its protein product is CASSLEGAHLEQFF.